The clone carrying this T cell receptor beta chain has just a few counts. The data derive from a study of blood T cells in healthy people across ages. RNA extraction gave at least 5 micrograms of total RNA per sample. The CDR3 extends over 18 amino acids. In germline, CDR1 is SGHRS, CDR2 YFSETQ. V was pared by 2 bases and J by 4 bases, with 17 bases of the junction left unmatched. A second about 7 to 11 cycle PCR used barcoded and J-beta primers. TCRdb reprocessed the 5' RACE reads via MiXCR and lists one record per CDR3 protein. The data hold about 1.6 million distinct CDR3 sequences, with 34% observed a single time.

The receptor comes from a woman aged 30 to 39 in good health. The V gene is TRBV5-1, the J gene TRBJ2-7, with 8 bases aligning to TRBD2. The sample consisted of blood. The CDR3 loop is CASSFQAGEAQRGYEQYF. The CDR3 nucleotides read TGCGCCAGCAGCTTTCAAGCGGGAGAGGCTCAGCGCGGTTACGAGCAGTACTTC.